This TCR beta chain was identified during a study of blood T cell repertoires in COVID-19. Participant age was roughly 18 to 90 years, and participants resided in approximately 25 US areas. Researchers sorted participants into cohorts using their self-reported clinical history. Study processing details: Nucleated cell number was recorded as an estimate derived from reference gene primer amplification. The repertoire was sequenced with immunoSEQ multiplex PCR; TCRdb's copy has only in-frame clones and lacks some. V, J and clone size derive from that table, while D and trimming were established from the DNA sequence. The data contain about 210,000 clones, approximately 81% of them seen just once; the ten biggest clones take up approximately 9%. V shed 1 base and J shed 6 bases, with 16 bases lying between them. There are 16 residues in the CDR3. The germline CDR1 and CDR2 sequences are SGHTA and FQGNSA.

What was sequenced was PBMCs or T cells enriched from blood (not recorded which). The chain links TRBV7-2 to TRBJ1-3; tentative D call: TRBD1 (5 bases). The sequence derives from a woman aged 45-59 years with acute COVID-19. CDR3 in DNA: TGTGCCAGCAGCTTAGTGTCCCGGGGGGAGCAAAACACCATATATTTT. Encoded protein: CASSLVSRGEQNTIYF.